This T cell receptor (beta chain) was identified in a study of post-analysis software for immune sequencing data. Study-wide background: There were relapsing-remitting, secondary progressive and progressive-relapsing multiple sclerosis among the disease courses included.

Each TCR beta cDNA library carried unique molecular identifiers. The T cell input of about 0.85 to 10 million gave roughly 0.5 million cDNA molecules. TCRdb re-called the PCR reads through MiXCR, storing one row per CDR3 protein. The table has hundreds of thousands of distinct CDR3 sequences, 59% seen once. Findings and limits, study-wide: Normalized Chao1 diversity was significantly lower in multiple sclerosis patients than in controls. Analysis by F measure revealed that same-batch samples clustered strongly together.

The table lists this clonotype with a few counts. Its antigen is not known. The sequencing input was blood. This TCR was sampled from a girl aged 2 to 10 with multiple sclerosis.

CDR3 sequence reads: CSARQGALRAFF. The CDR3, as DNA: TGCAGTGCGAGACAGGGGGCACTCCGAGCTTTCTTT. The V and J genes are TRBV20-1 and TRBJ1-1; 10 bases are shared with TRBD1. This CDR3 contains 12 residues. J lost 10 bases, V lost 6 bases, and 8 bases had no gene match. Germline V CDR1 and CDR2: DFQATT, SNEGSKA (reference sequence).